A single sample is the source of the 3 T cell receptor beta chains below, sequenced in a study of cytomegalovirus exposure and HLA in healthy donors. Vbeta (60) and Jbeta (13) primers were used in the PCR. TCRdb's table, derived via immunoSEQ multiplex PCR, lists solely in-frame clones and lacks some. Of about 160,000 clones listed, around 88% are singletons. Sequenced: PBMCs. The receptor source for this set is a woman between 25 and 40 years old in good health and CMV-seronegative.

This clone came up once. The rearrangement joins TRBV11-2 to TRBJ2-2; a weak D match, TRBD2 (5 bases). CDR1 is SGHAT, CDR2 FQNNGV, per germline. V was cut by 1 base and J by 6 bases, with 6 bases left in between. The CDR3 spans 13 residues. CDR3 nucleotide sequence: TGTGCCAGCAGCTTAGTAGCGTCCGGGGAGCTGTTTTTT. It translates to CASSLVASGELFF.

The J gene is TRBJ1-5, the V gene TRBV10-2, with a weak D call TRBD1 (6 bases). Per the germline V gene, CDR1 is WSHSY and CDR2 is SAAADI. CDR3 length equals 15 residues. V gave up 2 bases and J gave up 2 bases, with 10 bases separating them. For the CDR3, the DNA is TGCGCCAGCAGTGAGGGGGCAGGGGGCAATCAGCCCCAGCATTTT. This translates into CASSEGAGGNQPQHF.

The CDR3 region has the DNA TGTGCCAGTGGGACAGGGATCCGACAAGGAAACATTCAGTACTTC. Amino acid sequence: CASGTGIRQGNIQYF. The chain couples TRBV11-2 to TRBJ2-4, with TRBD1 matching over 9 bases. This CDR3 contains 15 residues. V lost 9 bases and J lost 6; bases outside the gene matches: 12. From germline, CDR1 is SGHAT and CDR2 FQNNGV.